This TCR beta chain was retrieved from a study of shared clonotypes between healthy human individuals. Looking at the study overall: Donors consisted of a couple of women and three men between 18 and 49.

Assay: immunoSEQ multiplex PCR; the TCRdb copy retains only in-frame clones and omits some. The data show 1.5 million to 2.5 million clones, with roughly 95% seen just once and less than 1.5% held by the top ten. Study conclusions and caveats: Few donors limited the genetic and exposure-history diversity represented. Donor clonotype sharing was expected to depend on sequencing depth. A handful of donors showed sharing of about 5.5% of naive CD4 clonotypes.

On this clone: What it binds is not known.

Naive CD8 cells, CD45RO-negative and positively selected for CCR7, excluded terminally differentiated effector memory CD45RA+ cells. Germline CDR1 is MNHEY and CDR2 is SMNVEV (reference sequence). V shed 5 bases and J shed 5 bases, with 12 bases lying between them. The CDR3 runs to 13 residues. This TCR was sampled from a man in his late teens or twenties in good health. V and J are TRBV27 and TRBJ1-2, with D possibly matching TRBD1 (6 bases). The sample comprised naive CD8+ T cells sorted from blood. CDR3 in DNA: TGTGCCAGCAGTATTTTACAGGGTTATGGCTACACCTTC. Translated: CASSILQGYGYTF.